The entry below gives a single T cell receptor beta chain sequence along with its context. Authors' methods: Researchers report that nucleated cell counts were estimated from reference gene primer amplification. The protocol was immunoSEQ multiplex PCR, while the TCRdb copy is restricted to in-frame clones and leaves out a portion. For V, J and clone size, that table is used; D and trimming come from the DNA. The table has about 270,000 clones, 88% seen once; the top ten hold 3%. The sample originates from a study of blood T cell repertoires in COVID-19. The CDR3 consists of 12 residues. Germline CDR1 MNHEY, CDR2 SVGAGI. Trimming pared 8 bases from V and 4 bases from J, leaving 10 bases between. Self-reported history from a screening survey and questionnaire set each donor's cohort. Cohort 3 recovered donors had two negative PCRs, clearance, or symptom resolution.

The chain has TRBV6-5 and TRBJ2-3, with D hard to call. The receptor was derived from a woman in her fifties or sixties who had recovered from COVID-19. Sequencing was done on a sample of PBMCs or T cells enriched from blood (not recorded which). CDR3 in amino acids: CASRGKADTQYF. The CDR3 DNA sequence: TGTGCCAGCCGAGGCAAGGCAGATACGCAGTATTTT.